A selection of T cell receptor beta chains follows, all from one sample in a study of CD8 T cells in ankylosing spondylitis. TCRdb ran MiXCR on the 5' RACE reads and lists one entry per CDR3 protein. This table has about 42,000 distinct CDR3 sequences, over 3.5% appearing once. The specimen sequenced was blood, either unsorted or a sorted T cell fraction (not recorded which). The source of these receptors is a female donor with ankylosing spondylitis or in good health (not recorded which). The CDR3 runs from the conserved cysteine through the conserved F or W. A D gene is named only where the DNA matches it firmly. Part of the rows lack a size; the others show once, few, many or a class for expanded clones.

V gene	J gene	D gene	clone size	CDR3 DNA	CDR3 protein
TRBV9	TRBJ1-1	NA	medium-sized	TGTGCCAGCAGCGTAGATGCGGGCACTGAAGCTTTCTTT	CASSVDAGTEAFF
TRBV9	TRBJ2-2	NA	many	TGTGCCAGCAGGGGAGACACGGGGGGGGAGCTGTTTTTT	CASRGDTGGELFF
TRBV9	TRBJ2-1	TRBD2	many	TGTGCCAGCAGCGAAGGGACTAGCGGGGGGGTAAGTGAGCAGTTCTTC	CASSEGTSGGVSEQFF
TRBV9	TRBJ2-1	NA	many	TGTGCCAGCAGCTATCTCCTAGGGGGTGGCTACAATGAGCAGTTCTTC	CASSYLLGGGYNEQFF
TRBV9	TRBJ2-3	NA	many	TGTGCCAGCAGCGCACAGAGCAGGACAGATACGCAGTATTTT	CASSAQSRTDTQYF
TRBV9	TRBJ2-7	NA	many	TGTGCCAGCAGCGTAGGCCAGGGGAGCTCCGATGAGCAGTACTTC	CASSVGQGSSDEQYF
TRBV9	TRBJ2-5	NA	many	TGTGCCAGCAGCGTAAGCGAGTTGGAGACCCAGTACTTC	CASSVSELETQYF
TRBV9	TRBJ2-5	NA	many	TGTGCCAGCAGCGTAGACCCGCAGGGCCAAGAGACCCAGTACTTC	CASSVDPQGQETQYF
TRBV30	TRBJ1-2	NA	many	TGTGCCTGGAGTACCCGTCAGAAGGGAACGAGAGCTCTACCGGGCTACACCTTC	CAWSTRQKGTRALPGYTF
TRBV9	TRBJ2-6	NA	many	TGTGCCAGCAGCGTAGTCTCTGGGGCCAACGTCCTGACTTTC	CASSVVSGANVLTF
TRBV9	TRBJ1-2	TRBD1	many	TGTGCCAGCAGCGTAGTAGGGGACAGCCTTCGGGACTATGGCTACACCTTC	CASSVVGDSLRDYGYTF
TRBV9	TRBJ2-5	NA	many	TGTGCCAGCAGCGTATTTGCCCTCGGGGGAGCGAAGGGTGTGGAGACCCAGTACTTC	CASSVFALGGAKGVETQYF
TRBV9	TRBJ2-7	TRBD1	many	TGTGCCAGCAGTCTCCGACCGACAGGGATTGGAGACGAGCAGTACTTC	CASSLRPTGIGDEQYF
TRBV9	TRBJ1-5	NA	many	TGTGCCAGCAGCGTAGAGGGAGGTCAGCCCCAGCATTTT	CASSVEGGQPQHF
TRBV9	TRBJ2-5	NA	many	TGTGCCAGCAGCGCCCGGGACAATCCGGGGGAGACCCAGTACTTC	CASSARDNPGETQYF
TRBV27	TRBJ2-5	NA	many	TGTGCCAGCAGTTTATGGAGAGAGACCCAGTACTTC	CASSLWRETQYF
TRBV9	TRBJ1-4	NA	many	TGTGCCAGCAGCGCCGGGGGGACATCAACTAATGAAAAACTGTTTTTT	CASSAGGTSTNEKLFF
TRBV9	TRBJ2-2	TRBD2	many	TGTGCCAGCAGCACCCGACTAGCGGGGGCCAGCACCGGGGAGCTGTTTTTT	CASSTRLAGASTGELFF
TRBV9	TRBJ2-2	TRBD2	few	TGTGCCAGCAGCCGGACGGGGGGTTTCGGGGAGCTGTTTTTT	CASSRTGGFGELFF
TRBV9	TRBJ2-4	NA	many	TGTGCCAGCAGCCCCCCAGTTGGCCTAGCCAAAAACATTCAGTACTTC	CASSPPVGLAKNIQYF
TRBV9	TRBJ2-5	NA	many	TGTGCCAGCAGCGTAGCGGCTGGGAGAGAGACCCAGTACTTC	CASSVAAGRETQYF
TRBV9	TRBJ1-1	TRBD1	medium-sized	TGTGCCAGCAGGGGCCACCCAGGGGGAGACACTGAAGCTTTCTTT	CASRGHPGGDTEAFF
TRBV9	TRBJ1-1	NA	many	TGTGCCAGCAGCGTATCAATGAACACTGAAGCTTTCTTT	CASSVSMNTEAFF
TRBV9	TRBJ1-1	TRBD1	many	TGTGCCAGCAGCGGCGAACAGGGGGGGACTGAAGCTTTCTTT	CASSGEQGGTEAFF
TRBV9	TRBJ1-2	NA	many	TGTGCCAGCAGCCCGGACAGCCGCTATGGCTACACCTTC	CASSPDSRYGYTF
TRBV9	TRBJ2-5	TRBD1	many	TGTGCCAGCAGCCTCGACAGGGGAGGGACCCAGTACTTC	CASSLDRGGTQYF
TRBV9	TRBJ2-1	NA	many	TGTGCCAGCAGCCGAACTAGAGCGGCCTACAATGAGCAGTTCTTC	CASSRTRAAYNEQFF
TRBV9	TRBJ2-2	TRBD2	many	TGTGCCAGCAGCCCCAGCGGGGGGGAGGTCGGGGAGCTGTTTTTT	CASSPSGGEVGELFF
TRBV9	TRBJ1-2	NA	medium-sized	TGTGCCAGCAGCTCGGCGGGTAACTATGGCTACACCTTC	CASSSAGNYGYTF
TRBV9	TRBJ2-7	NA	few	TGTGCCAGCAGCCCGCAACCCGGGGGCGGCGAGCAGTACTTC	CASSPQPGGGEQYF
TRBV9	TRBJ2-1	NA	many	TGTGCCAGCAGCTCACCCAAGTATCCCTCGCCCCACCGCTCCTACAATGAGCAGTTCTTC	CASSSPKYPSPHRSYNEQFF
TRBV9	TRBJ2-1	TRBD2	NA	TGTGCCAGCAGCGCAACCCGGGTAGCGGGGTACGATGAGCAGTTCTTC	CASSATRVAGYDEQFF
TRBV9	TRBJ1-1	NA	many	TGTGCCAGCAGCCGAGACAGAACAACCCTTGAAGCTTTCTTT	CASSRDRTTLEAFF
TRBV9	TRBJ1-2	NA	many	TGTGCCAGCAGCGTAGGTCGGGCTTCCTATGGCTACACCTTC	CASSVGRASYGYTF
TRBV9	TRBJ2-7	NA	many	TGTGCCAGCAGCGTTTTTGACAGATGGGGCGAGCAGTACTTC	CASSVFDRWGEQYF
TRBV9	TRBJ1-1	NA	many	TGTGCCAGCAGTGTGGAGGGGAGGGATATTGGGACTGAAGCTTTCTTT	CASSVEGRDIGTEAFF
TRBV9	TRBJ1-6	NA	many	TGTGCCAGCAGCGTTGGCCTTCCCTATAATTCACCCCTCCACTTT	CASSVGLPYNSPLHF
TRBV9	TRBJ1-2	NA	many	TGTGCCAGCAGCGCGAGTATGGAGCCCTACTATGGCTACACCTTC	CASSASMEPYYGYTF
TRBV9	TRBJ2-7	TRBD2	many	TGTGCCAGCAGCGGGGACCTGGGAGGGGAGCAGTACTTC	CASSGDLGGEQYF
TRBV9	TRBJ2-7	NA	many	TGTGCCAGCAGCGTAGAAAGCAGGTCCTACGAGCAGTACTTC	CASSVESRSYEQYF
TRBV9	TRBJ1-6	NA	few	TGTGCCAGCAGCGTAGTAGACAGGAATAATTCACCCCTCCACTTT	CASSVVDRNNSPLHF
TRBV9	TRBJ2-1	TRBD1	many	TGTGCCAGCAGCGTACAGACAGGGAGACCGGTTAATGAGCAGTTCTTC	CASSVQTGRPVNEQFF
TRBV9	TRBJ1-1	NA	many	TGTGCCAGCAGCGTCAACAGGGCGTCTGAAGCTTTCTTT	CASSVNRASEAFF
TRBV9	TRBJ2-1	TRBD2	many	TGTGCCAGCAGCGTACCAGAGACTAGCGGGGAAATAAGAAGCAATGAGCAGTTCTTC	CASSVPETSGEIRSNEQFF
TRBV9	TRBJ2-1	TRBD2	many	TGTGCCAGCAGCACACTAGCGGGAGACTACAATGAGCAGTTCTTC	CASSTLAGDYNEQFF
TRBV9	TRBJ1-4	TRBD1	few	TGTGCCAGCAGCGTAGGTCAGGGGGCGCTTGAAAAACTGTTTTTT	CASSVGQGALEKLFF
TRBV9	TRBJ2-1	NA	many	TGTGCCAGCAGCGTAGGAGGGGATGGTTCCTACAATGAGCAGTTCTTC	CASSVGGDGSYNEQFF
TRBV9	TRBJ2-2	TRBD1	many	TGTGCCAGCAGCCAAAAAACCAGGGGGACCGGGGAGCTGTTTTTT	CASSQKTRGTGELFF
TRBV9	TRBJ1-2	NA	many	TGTGCCAGCAGCGTAGGGCCGGGGATGGACTATGGCTACACCTTC	CASSVGPGMDYGYTF
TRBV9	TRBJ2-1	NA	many	TGTGCCAGCAGCGCTGGGGGACCCTACAATGAGCAGTTCTTC	CASSAGGPYNEQFF